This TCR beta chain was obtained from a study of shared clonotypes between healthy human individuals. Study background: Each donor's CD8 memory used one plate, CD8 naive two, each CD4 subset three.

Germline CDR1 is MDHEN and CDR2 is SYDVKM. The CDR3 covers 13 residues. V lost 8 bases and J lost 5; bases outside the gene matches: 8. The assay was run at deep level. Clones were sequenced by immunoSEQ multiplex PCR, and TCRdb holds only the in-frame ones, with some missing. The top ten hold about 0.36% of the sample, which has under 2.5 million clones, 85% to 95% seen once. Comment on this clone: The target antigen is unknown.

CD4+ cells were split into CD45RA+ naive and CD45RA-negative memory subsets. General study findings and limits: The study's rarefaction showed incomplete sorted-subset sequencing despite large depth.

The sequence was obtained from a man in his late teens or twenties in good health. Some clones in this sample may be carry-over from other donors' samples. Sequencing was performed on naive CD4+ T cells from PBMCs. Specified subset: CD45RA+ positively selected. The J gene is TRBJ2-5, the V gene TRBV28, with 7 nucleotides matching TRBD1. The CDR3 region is CASHDRAQETQYF. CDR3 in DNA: TGTGCCAGCCATGACAGGGCTCAGGAGACCCAGTACTTC.